What follows is one TCR beta chain and its context. This entry comes from a study of blood T cell repertoires in COVID-19. Across the whole study: COVID-19 samples, acute and convalescent, were from the United States, Italy and Spain. T cells, B-cell-depleted T cells, or PBMCs supplied cDNA or gDNA.

Germline CDR1 and CDR2: MDHEN and SYDVKM. J gave up 6 bases and V 3 bases, and 4 bases lay outside the gene matches. The CDR3 has 15 amino acids. The method was immunoSEQ multiplex PCR; TCRdb's version includes in-frame clones alone and lacks a portion of them. Of 250,000 to 300,000 clones listed, approximately 80% are singletons. This chain uses TRBV28 with TRBJ2-1; 11 nucleotides match TRBD2. The receptor was derived from a woman aged 60 to 75 with active or convalescent COVID-19. The sample comprised peripheral blood. DNA of the CDR3: TGTGCCAGCAGTTTTCAGACTAGCGGGGCCAATGAGCAGTTCTTC. Protein: CASSFQTSGANEQFF.